This T cell receptor beta chain stems from a study of beta chain features in type 1 diabetes (dated by TCRdb to the late 2010s). Study-level background: Patients and healthy donors did not differ in mean age, gender distribution, total cell number or subset yield. A total of roughly 110 million sorted cells were examined across all samples, and the number of cells per subset was strongly correlated with RNA yield. The study compared the TCRB repertoires of sorted circulating CD4+ T cell subsets in recently diagnosed type 1 diabetes patients with those in matched healthy donors. Regulatory and stem cell-like memory subsets were obtained from only 8 patients and roughly 8 healthy donors, while naive and central memory subsets were obtained from all 30 or so donors.

From each donor, a single peripheral blood sample of approximately 110 mL on average was drawn into heparinised tubes. Naive, central memory, regulatory and stem cell-like memory CD4+ T cells were sorted on a BD FACSAria II using a panel including CD45RO, CCR7, CD25, CD127, CD95 and CD27. A purity above 98% was achieved for all sorted populations. Right away, PBMCs were isolated by Lymphoprep density gradient centrifugation and were stained directly, with no culture step. To minimize batch effects, samples were stained and sorted in pairs, one healthy donor with one patient per experiment. General study outcomes and caveats: Naive, central memory and regulatory TCRB repertoires appeared more similar among patients than among healthy donors. At VDJ recombination sites, patients with type 1 diabetes made fewer insertions and deleted more nucleotides, a pattern implying thymic rearrangement abnormalities. Because the HLA sub-analyses included only small numbers of individuals, any influence of HLA type on TCRB rearrangement was left unresolved. PCR may preferentially amplify shorter templates, but because patient and control samples were amplified and corrected together, any resulting skew would affect both groups equally. Because cDNA rather than genomic DNA was sequenced, highly expressing activated cells could have been over-represented, although no difference in activation and CD3 levels was found between groups. Type 1 diabetes patients showed a moderate but significant shortening of TCRB CDR3 length in all four CD4+ subsets.

A remark on this clone: Its antigen is not yet known. No much larger clone exists at a distance of one base, and base qualities are not known.

The entire amount of isolated RNA was reverse transcribed using the High Capacity cDNA Reverse Transcription Kit, so the sequenced TCRB transcripts were expressed ones. Deep immunoSEQ sequencing was performed on naive, central memory and regulatory T cell samples, with an average of roughly 3.6 million total reads per sample. After sorted cells were lysed in RLT buffer, RNA was extracted with DNase-treated RNeasy Micro or Mini kits, with the choice depending on cell number. Each cell subset was processed on its own to prevent cross-contamination, while patient and healthy donor samples were processed together. The immunoSEQ multiplex PCR was used to amplify TCRB sequences from cDNA, yielding 87-bp fragments that span the CDR3 region. Sequencing of the amplicons was performed on the Illumina HiSeq platform. In the source study's methods: PCR bias was computationally corrected using synthetic template baselines, reads within Hamming distance 2 were collapsed, and singletons that could not be merged were discarded. Reads were aligned against IMGT so that V, D and J genes, CDR3 length and insertions or deletions at six rearrangement sites could be assigned. Within each subset, clonotype counts were normalized to sorted cell number, and only after that were true diversity and Gini coefficients computed with the tcR R package. The overlap coefficient, calculated on TCRB nucleotide sequences, was used to measure repertoire sharing. As a proxy for the pre-selection repertoire, out-of-frame TCRB sequences from naive cells were analyzed. TCRdb obtained this table from immuneACCESS and retained in-frame rearrangements with V and J assigned. These tables miss some clones; where compared with another copy, unresolved V genes account for less than half of the shortfall, and the remainder is unexplained. V and J calls and clone size follow that table, whereas D and trimming were derived from the DNA. The sample has 300,000 to 400,000 clones on record, approximately 9.9% of them singletons. The top ten clonotypes cover about 0.014% of the sample.

The sample taken for sequencing was naive CD4+ T cells from blood. The intended sense of this specimen's cell subset or site label: true naive CD4+ T cells. This TCR came from a woman aged 30 to 39 in good health.

The CDR3 loop reads CAWSVGVDTQYF. The DNA is as follows: TGTGCCTGGAGCGTTGGAGTAGATACGCAGTATTTT. The chain is encoded by TRBV30 joined to TRBJ2-3, with the D segment identity uncertain. The CDR3 starts with the cysteine, ends with the phenylalanine, and has 12 residues. Kept here is only the CDR3 DNA, which spans 36 bases and is read in frame from base 1. CDR1 GTSNPN and CDR2 SVGIG were looked up in the germline V gene (reference sequence). V sheds 3 bases and J sheds 5 bases, leaving 9 bases between their ends. The reference TRBV30 and TRBJ2-3 proteins fill in what lies around the CDR3, so the full variable domain reads SQTIHQWPATLVQPVGSPLSLECTVEGTSNPNLYWYRQAAGRGLQLLFYSVGIGQISSEVPQNLSASRPQDRQFILSSKKLLLSDSGFYLCAWSVGVDTQYFGPGTRLTVL.